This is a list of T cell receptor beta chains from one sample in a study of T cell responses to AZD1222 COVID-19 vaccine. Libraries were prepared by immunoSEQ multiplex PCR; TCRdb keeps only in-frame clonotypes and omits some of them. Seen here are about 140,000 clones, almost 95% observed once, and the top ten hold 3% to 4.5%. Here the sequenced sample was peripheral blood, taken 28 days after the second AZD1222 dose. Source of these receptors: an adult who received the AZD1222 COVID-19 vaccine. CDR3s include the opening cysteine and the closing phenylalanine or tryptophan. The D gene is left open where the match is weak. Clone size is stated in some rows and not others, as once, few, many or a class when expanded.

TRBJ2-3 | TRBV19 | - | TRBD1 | CASSRIRQGVTDTQYF | TGTGCCAGTAGTAGGATTAGACAGGGGGTCACAGATACGCAGTATTTT
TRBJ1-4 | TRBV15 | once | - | CATETLLREKLFF | TGTGCCACCGAGACCCTCCTGAGAGAAAAACTGTTTTTT
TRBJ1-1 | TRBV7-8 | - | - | CASSSRVLNTEAFF | TGTGCCAGCAGCTCCCGGGTCCTGAACACTGAAGCTTTCTTT
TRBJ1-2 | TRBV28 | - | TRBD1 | CASSLRQGDGYTF | TGTGCCAGCAGTTTAAGACAGGGAGATGGCTACACCTTC
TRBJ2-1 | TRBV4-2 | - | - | CASSLDSGDNEQFF | TGTGCCAGCAGCCTGGACAGTGGGGACAATGAGCAGTTCTTC
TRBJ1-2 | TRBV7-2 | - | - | CASSLTEGRINGYTF | TGTGCCAGCAGCTTAACTGAGGGACGCATAAATGGCTACACCTTC
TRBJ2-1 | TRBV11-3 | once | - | CASSFSSPPYSYNEQFF | TGTGCCAGCAGCTTCTCTTCTCCCCCTTACTCCTACAATGAGCAGTTCTTC
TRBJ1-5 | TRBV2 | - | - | CASSFQGNQPQHF | TGTGCCAGCAGTTTCCAGGGGAATCAGCCCCAGCATTTT
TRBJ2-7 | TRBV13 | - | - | CASSLGPGPEQYF | TGTGCCAGCAGCTTAGGCCCGGGGCCCGAGCAGTACTTC
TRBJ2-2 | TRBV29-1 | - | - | CSVELAAGELFF | TGCAGCGTTGAGTTAGCTGCCGGGGAGCTGTTTTTT
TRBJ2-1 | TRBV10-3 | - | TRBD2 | CASQGLAGVGDEQFF | TGTGCCAGCCAAGGACTAGCGGGAGTTGGCGATGAGCAGTTCTTC
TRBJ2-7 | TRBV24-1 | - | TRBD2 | CATSDLPHLLAGVREQYF | TGTGCCACCAGTGATTTGCCCCATTTGTTAGCGGGAGTTCGCGAGCAGTACTTC
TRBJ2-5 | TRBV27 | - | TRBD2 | CASRKLADKETQYF | TGTGCCAGCAGAAAACTAGCGGACAAAGAGACCCAGTACTTC
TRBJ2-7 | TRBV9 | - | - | CASSVDLVAEQYF | TGTGCCAGCAGCGTAGATCTAGTAGCCGAGCAGTACTTC
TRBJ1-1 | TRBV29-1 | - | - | CSVVGRPQGLNTEAFF | TGCAGCGTTGTTGGCAGGCCTCAGGGGTTGAACACTGAAGCTTTCTTT
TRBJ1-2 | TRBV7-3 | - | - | CASSLTQGNYGYTF | TGTGCCAGCAGCTTAACCCAGGGAAACTATGGCTACACCTTC
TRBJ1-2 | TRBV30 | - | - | CAWSTWTAAYGYTF | TGTGCCTGGAGTACTTGGACAGCTGCCTATGGCTACACCTTC
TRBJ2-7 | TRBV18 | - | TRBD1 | CASSPRLGTGAGEQYF | TGTGCCAGCTCACCAAGGCTCGGGACAGGGGCAGGCGAGCAGTACTTC
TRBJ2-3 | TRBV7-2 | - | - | CASSFGRYTQYF | TGTGCCAGCAGCTTTGGTCGGTATACGCAGTATTTT
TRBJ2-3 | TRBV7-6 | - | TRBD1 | CASSPNPPPGQGTDTQYF | TGTGCCAGCAGCCCCAACCCACCGCCGGGACAGGGAACAGATACGCAGTATTTT
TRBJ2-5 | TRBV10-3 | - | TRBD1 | CAISETSRTGRETQYF | TGTGCCATCAGTGAGACCAGCCGGACAGGGAGAGAGACCCAGTACTTC
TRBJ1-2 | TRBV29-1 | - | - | CSVESGYGYTF | TGCAGCGTTGAATCAGGGTATGGCTACACCTTC
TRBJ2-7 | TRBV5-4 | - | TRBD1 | CASSYRQGRAYEQYF | TGTGCCAGCAGCTATAGACAGGGGAGAGCCTACGAGCAGTACTTC
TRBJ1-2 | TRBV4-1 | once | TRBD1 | CASSQGPGQGMSGYTF | TGCGCCAGCAGCCAAGGGCCGGGACAGGGTATGTCCGGCTACACCTTC
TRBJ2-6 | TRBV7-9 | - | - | CASSRRFGAGANVLTF | TGTGCCAGCAGTCGAAGATTCGGAGCTGGGGCCAACGTCCTGACTTTC
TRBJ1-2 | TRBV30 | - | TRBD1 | CAWSVDREVLFYGYTF | TGTGCCTGGAGTGTAGACAGGGAGGTTTTATTCTATGGCTACACCTTC
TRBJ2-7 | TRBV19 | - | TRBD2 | CASSGASGSYEQYF | TGTGCCAGTAGCGGGGCTAGCGGGTCCTACGAGCAGTACTTC
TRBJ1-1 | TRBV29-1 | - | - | CSVVVDPWGQKNTEAFF | TGCAGCGTTGTGGTCGATCCGTGGGGGCAGAAGAACACTGAAGCTTTCTTT
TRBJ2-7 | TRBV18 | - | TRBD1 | CASSSGQGAYEQYF | TGTGCCAGCTCATCCGGACAGGGGGCCTACGAGCAGTACTTC
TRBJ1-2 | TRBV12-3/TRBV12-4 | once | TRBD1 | CASSMTGSRGYTF | TGTGCCAGCAGTATGACAGGGTCTCGGGGCTACACCTTC